This paragraph covers one TCR beta chain sequence. Its antigen is not known. This sample was included in a study of CD8 T cells in Susac syndrome. With random hexamers, about 0.45 to 1 ug RNA was reverse transcribed. Amplification of TCR beta CDR3 was carried out by immunoSEQ multiplex PCR, which covered 54 Vbeta and 13 Jbeta segments. TCRdb re-called the immunoSEQ multiplex PCR reads with MiXCR, one entry per CDR3 protein. Of about 120,000 distinct CDR3 sequences listed, around 95% are singletons. Study results and caveats: The greatest CD8+ clonal expansion in Susac occurred in TEMRA cells and in active patients. As the study acknowledged, the number of individuals who were part of its TCR sequencing and HLA analysis was relatively small.

The CDR3 length is 11 residues. Between the trimmed V and J ends, which lost 4 bases and 9 bases, there was a span of 13 bases. Germline V CDR1 and CDR2: DFQATT, SNEGSKA (reference sequence). J is TRBJ2-7 and V is TRBV20-1; D remains unclear. Sequenced sample: CD8+ T cells from PBMCs. The TCR sequence derives from a human donor with Susac syndrome. The CDR3 here is CSANPVVGQYF. As DNA, the CDR3 is TGCAGTGCTAACCCGGTCGTCGGGCAGTACTTC.